This T cell receptor beta chain was documented in a study of blood T cell repertoires in COVID-19. This table comes from immunoSEQ multiplex PCR, and its TCRdb copy is limited to in-frame clones, with some not included. The table lists approximately 200,000 clones, approximately 88% of them singletons. Germline V lookup: CDR1 MNHNS, CDR2 SASEGT. V was clipped by 2 bases and J by 7 bases, with 9 bases between them. This CDR3 has 14 residues. The origin of this receptor is a woman aged 30 to 39 who had been exposed to COVID-19. The sample taken for sequencing was PBMCs or T cells enriched from blood (not recorded which). V usage is TRBV6-1 and J usage is TRBJ1-6; D remains unclear. Here the CDR3 reads CASSEPGLNSPLHF. CDR3 DNA sequence: TGTGCCAGCAGTGAACCAGGCCTCAATTCACCCCTCCACTTT.